These T cell receptor beta chains were read from a single sample in a study of blood T cell repertoires in COVID-19. Using immunoSEQ multiplex PCR, the repertoire was profiled, and TCRdb retains in-frame clones only, with some absent. The data show 370,000 or so clones, approximately 77% seen once. Input material: peripheral blood. Source of these receptors: a human donor with acute or convalescent COVID-19. The donor label of this sample is uncertain. Both conserved end residues are part of each CDR3. The D gene is left open where the match is weak. Clone size appears in some rows only: once, few, many, or a class for an expanded clone.

clone_size	j_call	v_call	d_call	cdr3_nt	cdr3_aa
.	TRBJ2-2	TRBV7-9	TRBD1	TGTGCCAGCAGCTCGGACAGGGATAACGGGGAGCTGTTTTTT	CASSSDRDNGELFF
.	TRBJ2-5	TRBV11-2	.	TGTGCCAGCAGCTCAAAGGACGGGGTGAGGAAGACCCAGTACTTC	CASSSKDGVRKTQYF
many	TRBJ1-1	TRBV3-1/TRBV3-2	TRBD1	TGTGCCAGCAGCCAAAACCGGCTAACCAGGGGGATGAACACTGAAGCTTTCTTT	CASSQNRLTRGMNTEAFF
.	TRBJ2-6	TRBV27	.	TGTGCCAGCAGTATAAGAGGCAGCTCTGGGGCCAACGTCCTGACTTTC	CASSIRGSSGANVLTF
.	TRBJ2-7	TRBV6-5	.	TGTGCCAGCAGTCCCCGGGACATCCTCTCCTACGAGCAGTACTTC	CASSPRDILSYEQYF
.	TRBJ1-1	TRBV29-1	.	TGCAGCGTGTCGTCGACAGGACACACTGAAGCTTTCTTT	CSVSSTGHTEAFF
.	TRBJ1-2	TRBV18	TRBD1	TGTGCCAGCTCACCTCTATCAAGCACGACAGGGCAGGAAGGCTACACCTTC	CASSPLSSTTGQEGYTF
.	TRBJ2-1	TRBV30	TRBD1	TGTGCCTGGGGACAGGTGAACTACAATGAGCAGTTCTTC	CAWGQVNYNEQFF
.	TRBJ2-7	TRBV7-9	.	TGTGCCAGCAGCTTAGTGGTTCGGGGGGAGCAGTACTTC	CASSLVVRGEQYF
.	TRBJ2-5	TRBV6-5	TRBD1	TGTGCCAGCAGTCATAGACAGGGTGAGACCCAGTACTTC	CASSHRQGETQYF
.	TRBJ2-7	TRBV6-5	.	TGTGCCAGCAGTCCTCGGACTTCCATCTACGAGCAGTACTTC	CASSPRTSIYEQYF
.	TRBJ1-1	TRBV25-1	TRBD1	TGTGCCAGCAGTGACCCGACAGGGGCGAGTGAAGCTTTCTTT	CASSDPTGASEAFF
.	TRBJ1-2	TRBV12-3/TRBV12-4	TRBD1	TGTGCCAGCAGGATGACAGGGGGCCGTGGCTACACCTTC	CASRMTGGRGYTF
.	TRBJ1-6	TRBV28	TRBD1	TGTGCCAGCAGTCCCGGGAGGGGGCCGGTTTATAATTCACCCCTCCACTTT	CASSPGRGPVYNSPLHF
few	TRBJ2-7	TRBV10-3	.	TGTGCCATCAGTGAGAGACGGACACCTTCCTACGAGCAGTACTTC	CAISERRTPSYEQYF